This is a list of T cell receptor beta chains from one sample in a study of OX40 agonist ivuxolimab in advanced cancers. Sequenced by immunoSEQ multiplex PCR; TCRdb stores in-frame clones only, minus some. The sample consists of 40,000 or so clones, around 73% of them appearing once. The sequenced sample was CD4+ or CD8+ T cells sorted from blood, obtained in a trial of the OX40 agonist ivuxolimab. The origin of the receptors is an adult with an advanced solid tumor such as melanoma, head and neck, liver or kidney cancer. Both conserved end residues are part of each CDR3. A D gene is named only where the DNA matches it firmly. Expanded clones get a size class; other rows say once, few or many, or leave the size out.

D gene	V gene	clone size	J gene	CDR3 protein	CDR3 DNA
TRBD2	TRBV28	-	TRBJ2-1	CASTPGGLAGPGNEQFF	TGTGCCAGCACTCCGGGTGGACTAGCGGGACCAGGGAATGAGCAGTTCTTC
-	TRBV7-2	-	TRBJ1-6	CASSSYFSPLHF	TGTGCCAGCAGCTCATATTTTTCACCCCTCCACTTT
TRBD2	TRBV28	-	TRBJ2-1	CATIPGLAGVEQFF	TGTGCCACCATACCGGGACTAGCGGGAGTTGAGCAGTTCTTC
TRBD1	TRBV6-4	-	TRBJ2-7	CASSDSGQGAYEQYF	TGTGCCAGCAGTGACTCGGGACAGGGGGCCTACGAGCAGTACTTC
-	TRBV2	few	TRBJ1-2	CASRRVGEGYTF	TGTGCCAGCAGGAGGGTAGGGGAAGGCTACACCTTC
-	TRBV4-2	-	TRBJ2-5	CASSPQEGALQETQYF	TGTGCCAGCAGCCCTCAGGAGGGGGCCCTCCAAGAGACCCAGTACTTC
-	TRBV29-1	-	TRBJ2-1	CSVESPGAVYNEQFF	TGCAGCGTTGAGTCCCCGGGGGCGGTCTACAATGAGCAGTTCTTC
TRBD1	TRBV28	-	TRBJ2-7	CASTPGQSSYEQYF	TGTGCCAGCACCCCGGGACAGTCCTCCTACGAGCAGTACTTC
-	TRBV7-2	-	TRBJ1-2	CASTRGSANYGYTF	TGTGCCAGCACCCGGGGGTCTGCTAACTATGGCTACACCTTC
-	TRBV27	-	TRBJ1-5	CASSLAGRGNQPQHF	TGTGCCAGCAGTTTGGCGGGGAGAGGCAATCAGCCCCAGCATTTT
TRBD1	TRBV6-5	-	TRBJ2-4	CASSQPTGPKNIQYF	TGTGCCAGCAGCCAACCGACAGGGCCCAAAAACATTCAGTACTTC
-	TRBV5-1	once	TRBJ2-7	CASSFLGGADIEQYF	TGCGCCAGCAGCTTCCTAGGGGGGGCAGATATCGAGCAGTACTTC
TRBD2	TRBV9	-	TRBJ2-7	CASSVDGTTYYEQYF	TGTGCCAGCAGCGTAGATGGGACTACCTATTACGAGCAGTACTTC
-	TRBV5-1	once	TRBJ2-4	CASSSDSVRGNIQYF	TGCGCCAGCAGCTCGGACAGTGTACGGGGAAACATTCAGTACTTC
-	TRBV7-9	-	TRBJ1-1	CASSLNSKNTEAFF	TGTGCCAGCAGCTTAAACAGTAAGAACACTGAAGCTTTCTTT
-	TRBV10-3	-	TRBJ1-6	CAISENGANSPLHF	TGTGCCATCAGTGAGAACGGGGCTAATTCACCCCTCCACTTT
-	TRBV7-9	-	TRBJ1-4	CASSPEAVEKLFF	TGTGCCAGCAGCCCCGAGGCGGTTGAAAAACTGTTTTTT
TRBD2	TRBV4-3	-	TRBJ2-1	CASSQDRLAVGGNEQFF	TGCGCCAGCAGCCAAGATCGGCTAGCGGTTGGTGGCAATGAGCAGTTCTTC
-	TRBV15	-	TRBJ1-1	CATSRDPKNTEAFF	TGTGCCACCAGCAGAGATCCAAAGAACACTGAAGCTTTCTTT
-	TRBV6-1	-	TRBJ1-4	CASSEALGGTNEKLFF	TGTGCCAGCAGTGAAGCATTAGGAGGTACTAATGAAAAACTGTTTTTT
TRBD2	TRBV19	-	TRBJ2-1	CASRLSGGNGNEQFF	TGTGCCAGTCGCCTTAGCGGGGGGAACGGGAATGAGCAGTTCTTC
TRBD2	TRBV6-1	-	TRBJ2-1	CASSEGTSGGGPRPYNEQFF	TGTGCCAGCAGTGAAGGGACTAGCGGGGGGGGACCCCGTCCCTACAATGAGCAGTTCTTC
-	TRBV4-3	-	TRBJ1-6	CASSRNRRDSGSPLHF	TGCGCCAGCAGCCGCAATAGGAGGGATTCGGGTTCACCCCTCCACTTT
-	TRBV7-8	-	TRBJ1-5	CASSLAPRGNNNQPQHF	TGTGCCAGCAGCTTAGCGCCACGGGGCAACAACAATCAGCCCCAGCATTTT
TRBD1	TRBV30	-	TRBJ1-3	CAWDRGSGNTIYF	TGTGCCTGGGACAGGGGCTCTGGAAACACCATATATTTT
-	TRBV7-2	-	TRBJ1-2	CASSHTLPVSSYGYTF	TGTGCCAGCAGCCACACTCTGCCGGTGTCCTCCTATGGCTACACCTTC
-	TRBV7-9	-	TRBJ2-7	CASTHTVRPYEQYF	TGTGCCAGCACCCATACCGTACGACCCTACGAGCAGTACTTC
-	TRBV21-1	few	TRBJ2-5	CASSKWCRGLGIVRETQYF	TGTGCCAGCAGCAAATGGTGCAGGGGGCTAGGTATTGTTCGGGAGACCCAGTACTTC